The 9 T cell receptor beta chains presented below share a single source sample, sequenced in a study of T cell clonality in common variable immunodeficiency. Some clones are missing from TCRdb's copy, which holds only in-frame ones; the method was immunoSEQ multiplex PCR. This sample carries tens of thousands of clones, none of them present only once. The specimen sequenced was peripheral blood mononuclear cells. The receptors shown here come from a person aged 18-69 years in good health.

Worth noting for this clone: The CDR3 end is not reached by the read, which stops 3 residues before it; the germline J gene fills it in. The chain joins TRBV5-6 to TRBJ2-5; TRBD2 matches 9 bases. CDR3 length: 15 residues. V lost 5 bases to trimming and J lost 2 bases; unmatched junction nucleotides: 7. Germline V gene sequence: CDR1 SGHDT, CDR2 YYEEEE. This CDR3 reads CASSPAGGGQETQYF. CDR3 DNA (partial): TGTGCCAGCAGTCCAGCGGGGGGTGGGCAAGAGACC.

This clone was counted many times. Incomplete CDR3 DNA: TGTGCCAGCAGCTTAGTAAGGGCAGTTCCCTATGGC. Encoded protein: CASSLVRAVPYG. The full CDR3 protein reads CASSLVRAVPYGYTF. The chain recombines TRBV7-9 with TRBJ1-2; D is ambiguous. The read comes to an end 3 residues before the CDR3 does, leaving the germline J gene to fill in the end. The V gene's germline CDR1 is SEHNR and CDR2 FQNEAQ (reference sequence). This CDR3 spans 15 amino acids. V lost 1 base and J 4 bases, leaving 13 bases between the germline ends.

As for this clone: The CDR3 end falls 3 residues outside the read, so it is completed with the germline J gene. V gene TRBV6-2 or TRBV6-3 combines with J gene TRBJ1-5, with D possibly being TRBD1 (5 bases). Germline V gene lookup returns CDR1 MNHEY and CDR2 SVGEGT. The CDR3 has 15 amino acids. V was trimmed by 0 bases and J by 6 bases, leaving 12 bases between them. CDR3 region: CASSYSGGVSQPQHF. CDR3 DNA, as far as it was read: TGTGCCAGCAGTTACTCGGGAGGGGTCAGTCAGCCC.

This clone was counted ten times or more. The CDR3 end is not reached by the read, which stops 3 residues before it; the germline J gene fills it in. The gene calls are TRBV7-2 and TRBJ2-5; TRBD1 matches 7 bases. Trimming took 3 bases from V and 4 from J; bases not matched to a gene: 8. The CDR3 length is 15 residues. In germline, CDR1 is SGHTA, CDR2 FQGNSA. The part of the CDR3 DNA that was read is TGTGCCAGCAGCTTTCGACAGGGCCGGGGAGAGACC. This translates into CASSFRQGRGET. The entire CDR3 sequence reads CASSFRQGRGETQYF.

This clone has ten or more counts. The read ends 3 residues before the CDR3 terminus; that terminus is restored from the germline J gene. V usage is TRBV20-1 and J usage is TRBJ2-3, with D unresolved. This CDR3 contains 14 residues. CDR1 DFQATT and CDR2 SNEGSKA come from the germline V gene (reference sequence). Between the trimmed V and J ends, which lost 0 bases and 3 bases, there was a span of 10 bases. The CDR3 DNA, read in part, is TGCAGTGCTAGAGATCCCCGCAGAACAGATACG. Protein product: CSARDPRRTDT. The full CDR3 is CSARDPRRTDTQYF.

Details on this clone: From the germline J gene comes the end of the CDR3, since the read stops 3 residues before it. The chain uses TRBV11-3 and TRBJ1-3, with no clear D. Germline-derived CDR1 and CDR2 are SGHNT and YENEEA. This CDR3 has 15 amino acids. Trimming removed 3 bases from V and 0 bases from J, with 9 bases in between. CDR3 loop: CASSFERNSGNTIYF. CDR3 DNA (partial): TGTGCCAGCAGCTTTGAGCGTAACTCTGGAAACACC.

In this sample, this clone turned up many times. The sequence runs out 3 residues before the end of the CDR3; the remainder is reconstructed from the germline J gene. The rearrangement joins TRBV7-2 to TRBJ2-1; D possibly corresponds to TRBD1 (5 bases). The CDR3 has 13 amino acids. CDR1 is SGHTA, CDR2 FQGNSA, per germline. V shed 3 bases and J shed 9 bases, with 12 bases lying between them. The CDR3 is CASSFKGSGEQFF. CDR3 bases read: TGTGCCAGCAGCTTTAAGGGGTCGGGTGAG.

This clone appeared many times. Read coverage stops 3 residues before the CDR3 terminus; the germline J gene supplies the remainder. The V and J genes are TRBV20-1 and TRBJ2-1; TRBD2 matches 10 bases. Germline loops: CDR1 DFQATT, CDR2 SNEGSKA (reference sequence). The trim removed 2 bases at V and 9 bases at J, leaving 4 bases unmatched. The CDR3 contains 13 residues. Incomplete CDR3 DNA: TGCAGTGCTAGACTAGCGGGGGTCATTGAG. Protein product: CSARLAGVIE. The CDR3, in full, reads CSARLAGVIEQFF.

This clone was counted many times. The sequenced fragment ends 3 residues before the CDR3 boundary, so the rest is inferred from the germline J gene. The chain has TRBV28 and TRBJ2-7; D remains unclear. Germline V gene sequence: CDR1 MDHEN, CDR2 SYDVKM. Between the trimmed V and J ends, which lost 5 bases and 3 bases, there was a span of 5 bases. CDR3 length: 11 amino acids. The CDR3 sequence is CASSRHYEQYF. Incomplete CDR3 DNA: TGTGCCAGCAGTCGACACTACGAG.